This T cell receptor (beta chain) came from a study of CD8+ T cells in alopecia areata. Study overall: For the treated group, dosing was oral tofacitinib at 5 to 10 mg twice daily. After 6 to 18 months of tofacitinib, follow-up continued 6 months off drug.

Extracted from the samples, RNA was reverse transcribed into cDNA to serve as the sequencing template. Produced via immunoSEQ multiplex PCR; TCRdb's table is partial and in-frame only. The table shows about 140,000 clones, with roughly nine tenths occurring only once. Germline CDR1 is SGHAT and CDR2 is FQNNGV. CDR3 length equals 15 residues. V lost 2 bases, J lost 0 bases, and 10 bases lay in between. Sample treatment: oral pan-JAK inhibitor, 5-10 mg twice daily. This chain joins TRBV11-2 and TRBJ1-1; D might be TRBD1 (6 bases). Sample: CD8+ T cells sorted from blood, taken at week 4, from a patient treated with tofacitinib. The TCR was taken from a human donor with alopecia areata. The CDR3 loop reads CASSLFQGMNTEAFF. CDR3 bases: TGTGCCAGCAGCTTATTTCAGGGGATGAACACTGAAGCTTTCTTT.